This T cell receptor (beta chain) is drawn from a study of cytomegalovirus exposure and HLA in healthy donors. In the study overall: Caucasian-associated ancestry cluster membership applied to around 80% of some 400 genotyped donors. General study findings and limits: Analyses of presence and absence presupposed an approximately uniform sequencing depth across donors. Later analysis identified several of the most significant clusters that appeared linked to common viral pathogens.

The PCR ran on 60 Vbeta and 13 Jbeta primers. Some clones are missing from TCRdb's copy, which holds only in-frame ones; the method was immunoSEQ multiplex PCR. The sample lists some 180,000 clones, around three quarters occurring once. As for this clone: The target antigen is unknown.

This CDR3 region has 13 residues. CDR1 is SGHNT, CDR2 YYREEE, per germline (reference sequence). V was cut by 4 bases and J by 5 bases, with 11 bases left in between. Sequences were obtained from PBMCs. The receptor was isolated from a woman younger than 45 in good health and CMV-seropositive. J is TRBJ2-3 and V is TRBV5-4; D may be TRBD1 (5 bases). CDR3 protein: CASSRIGEDTQYF. The DNA of the CDR3 is TGTGCCAGCAGCCGAATAGGGGAAGATACGCAGTATTTT.